This T cell receptor (beta chain) was obtained from a study of cytomegalovirus exposure and HLA in healthy donors. The PCR used 60 Vbeta and 13 Jbeta primers. Here immunoSEQ multiplex PCR was the method, and the copy in TCRdb shows in-frame clones only, minus some. The sample records approximately 170,000 clones, 60% to 80% being singletons. As to this clone: Its target is unknown.

General study findings and limits: Reported findings show TCR beta sequences accurately forecast HLA-A and HLA-B alleles in most subjects.

This CDR3 has 15 residues. The germline CDR1 and CDR2 sequences are MNHEY and SVGAGI. The germline V and J ends were trimmed by 5 bases and 6 bases, with 16 bases remaining between them. The chain carries TRBV6-5 and TRBJ2-2, with a tentative D call TRBD2 (5 bases). This receptor was obtained from a male donor in good health and CMV-seronegative. Sequenced input: PBMCs. The CDR3 loop is CASSPLGLEAGELFF. The CDR3 DNA follows: TGTGCCAGCAGTCCTTTGGGCCTGGAGGCCGGGGAGCTGTTTTTT.